This TCR beta chain was profiled in a study of vaccination and CD4 T cells after COVID-19 (dated by TCRdb to the early 2020s). Regarding the study in general: Convalescent patients had a positive SARS-CoV-2 result on nasal swab PCR, and of these patients, fewer than ten had mild disease and one had severe disease. Post-COVID blood samples from convalescent patients were collected a median of about 110 days after diagnosis, with a range of about 35 to 161 days. As controls, cultures received a CEFX viral epitope pool (the positive control), an HIV-1 Nef peptide pool (the negative control), or no peptide at all. Post-vaccine blood samples were obtained a median of about 77 days after the second vaccine dose, with a range of about 12 to 241 days. In around 10 COVID-19 convalescent patients and a few infection-naive healthy vaccine recipients, researchers compared the spike-specific CD4+ TCR repertoire from before mRNA vaccination with the repertoire from after. In the convalescent cohort there were six males and four females, among whom were two Hispanic individuals, seven Caucasians, two Asians and one multiracial person. Participants got two doses of the Pfizer-BioNTech BNT162b2 vaccine (n=8) or two doses of the Moderna mRNA-1273 vaccine (n=2). The cultures were stimulated with overlapping spike peptide pools from SARS-CoV-2 and from the common cold coronaviruses HCoV-NL63, HCoV-OC43 and HCoV-229E. General findings and caveats noted by the study authors: Among the post-vaccine SARS-CoV-2-reactive clones in convalescent patients, a median 86.3% showed up only after vaccination, which suggests vaccine-specific priming. An increase in the median number of SARS-CoV-2-reactive clonotypes from approximately 20 after infection to 38 after vaccination was observed, but the change was not found to be significant. Relatively few convalescent patients were included in the study, and early timepoints after natural infection were not analyzed. Nearly all vaccine-specific clones in convalescent patients (304 of 307) were mono-reactive for SARS-CoV-2 spike rather than cross-reactive with common cold coronaviruses.

Note on this clonotype: Its antigen remains unidentified. Base-call qualities are not available, and no considerably larger clone is one nucleotide away.

The sample's treatment or condition label, in plain terms: approximately 9-day PBMC culture with coronavirus spike peptide pools or control peptides (ViraFEST assay). The ViraFEST assay was used in the study, in which antigen-specific T cells were expanded with peptide pools and expanded clonotypes were subsequently identified by TCR sequencing. The positive SARS-CoV-2 PCR tests of the convalescent patients were dated from March to December 2020, before the Alpha, Beta and Delta variants emerged in the United States. About 2 million PBMCs per well were cultured in IMDM with roughly 5.5% human AB serum and approximately 10 IU/ml IL-2, plus 10 ug/ml peptide pools. Half of the culture medium was replaced with fresh IL-2-containing medium on days 3 and 7. After approximately eleven days of culture, CD4+ T cells were isolated by negative selection using the EasySep CD4+ T cell isolation kit. PBMCs were separated from whole blood using Ficoll-Paque Plus gradient centrifugation and then either used fresh or cryopreserved at -140C. Culture conditions were generally each tested in triplicate wells.

The library came from PCR. TCR sequencing of DNA from cultured CD4+ T cells used the Oncomine TCR Beta short-read assay at the Johns Hopkins FTIC core. The QIAamp micro DNA kit was used to extract genomic DNA from the cultured CD4+ T cells. The Oncomine TCR Beta libraries from cultured CD4+ T cells were pooled using unique dual indexes and then sequenced on an Illumina iSeq 100. In the paper's pipeline: Non-productive sequences were removed, and CDR3s that did not start with C, did not end with F or W, or were shorter than 7 amino acids were discarded. The MANAFEST web application was used to identify antigen-specific clonotypes by comparing peptide-stimulated wells against reference wells and other culture wells. To be called positive, a clone needed an FDR below 0.05, an odds ratio above 5, and a productive frequency above 0.1% in at least two of three replicate wells. Clonotypes that were significantly expanded in both SARS-CoV-2 spike wells and at least one common cold coronavirus spike condition were defined as cross-reactive. Similarity between CDR3 sequences was evaluated in R version 3.6.1 using Levenshtein distances (stringdist) and unrooted phylogenetic trees (ape). TCRdb itself trimmed the public reads at Q25 with fastp, ran MiXCR and retained productive beta chains. Identical CDR3 proteins give one entry, which carries the most common genes and DNA. These V and J calls rely on TCRdb rather than the paper's analysis. The sample profile shows some 10,000 distinct CDR3 sequences; roughly 55% of them were found once. The top ten constitute about a fifth of the sample.

V is pared back by 4 bases and J by 1 base, with 11 bases lying between the germline termini. The CDR3 runs 14 amino acids, cysteine and phenylalanine included. Solely the CDR3 DNA is kept, with 42 bases framed from the first base. The germline V gene encodes CDR1 SGHRS and CDR2 YFSETQ. The sequence joins TRBV5-1 to TRBJ1-1, with a weak D call of TRBD1 (6 bases match). Material for sequencing was CD4+ T cells from blood, cultured in vitro. The sequence came from a human donor who had recovered from COVID-19. The CDR3 protein: CASSPGTTNTEAFF. The nucleotide sequence reads TGCGCCAGCAGCCCAGGGACAACGAACACTGAAGCTTTCTTT. Outside the CDR3, residues come from the reference TRBV5-1 and TRBJ1-1 proteins, so the full variable domain is: KAGVTQTPRYLIKTRGQQVTLSCSPISGHRSVSWYQQTPGQGLQFLFEYFSETQRNKGNFPGRFSGRQFSNSRSEMNVSTLELGDSALYLCASSPGTTNTEAFFGQGTRLTVV.